These 2 T cell receptor beta chains share one sample of origin, sequenced in a study of tumor-infiltrating lymphocytes in primary liver carcinoma. Unsorted bulk tissue of roughly 20-31 mg yielded co-extracted RNA and DNA. Priming with a constant-region primer yielded TCR beta cDNA from about 540 ng total RNA. TCR beta libraries came from three nested multiplex PCR rounds using slightly modified ARM-PCR. Rounds one and two of PCR, each of roughly 10 cycles, were primed with TRBV1-TRBV30 forward primers and a C-beta reverse primer. TCRdb itself ran the multiplex PCR reads through MiXCR, one entry per CDR3 protein. The sample consists of 95,000 to 150,000 distinct CDR3 sequences, roughly three fifths of them appearing once. The sequenced sample was liver tumor tissue from sampling region 3. Subset reported: tumor region T3, left-lateral pole. The receptors stem from a woman aged 60-75 years with primary liver carcinoma and hepatitis B virus infection.

About this clonotype itself: Compared with germline, one end of the junction differs, possibly owing to a read error. The V gene is TRBV11-2, the J gene TRBJ2-1; D ambiguous. The CDR3 loop spans 16 amino acids. Germline V CDR1 and CDR2: SGHAT, FQNNGV. CDR3 residues: CASSPRLVGTYNGQFF. CDR3 coding DNA: TGTGCCAGCAGCCCCCGACTGGTGGGAACCTACAATGGGCAGTTCTTC.

This clonotype was counted between two and nine times. This sequence joins TRBV6-1 and TRBJ1-6; D remains ambiguous. The V gene lost 8 bases and the J gene lost 8 bases, with 16 bases spanning the gap. This CDR3 is 14 amino acids long. Germline CDR1 reads MNHNS; CDR2 reads SASEGT. CDR3 bases: TGTGCCAGCCCTGCCAACACGGAACATTCACCCCTCCACTTT. Protein: CASPANTEHSPLHF.